The following is a T cell receptor beta chain sequence with its context. Trimming removed 5 bases from V and 10 bases from J, with 21 bases in between. Per the germline V gene, CDR1 is MNHEY and CDR2 is SMNVEV (reference sequence). This CDR3 region has 15 residues. This entry is derived from a study of blood T cell repertoires in COVID-19. At the level of the study: There were acute and convalescent COVID-19 samples, and they came from the United States, Italy and Spain. PBMCs, B-cell-depleted T cells, or T cells were the source of the cDNA or gDNA that made up the material.

Profiling relied on immunoSEQ multiplex PCR, and the TCRdb table lists in-frame clones only, not all of them. The table has some 90,000 clones, roughly 89% seen once. V usage is TRBV27 and J usage is TRBJ2-1; a weak D match, TRBD1 (5 bases). Sequencing was performed on peripheral blood. This TCR was sampled from a man between 50 and 59 years old with acute or convalescent COVID-19. In DNA form, the CDR3 reads TGTGCCAGCAGTGACCCATACAGGATGGACCGCGAGCAGTTCTTC. It is translated as CASSDPYRMDREQFF.